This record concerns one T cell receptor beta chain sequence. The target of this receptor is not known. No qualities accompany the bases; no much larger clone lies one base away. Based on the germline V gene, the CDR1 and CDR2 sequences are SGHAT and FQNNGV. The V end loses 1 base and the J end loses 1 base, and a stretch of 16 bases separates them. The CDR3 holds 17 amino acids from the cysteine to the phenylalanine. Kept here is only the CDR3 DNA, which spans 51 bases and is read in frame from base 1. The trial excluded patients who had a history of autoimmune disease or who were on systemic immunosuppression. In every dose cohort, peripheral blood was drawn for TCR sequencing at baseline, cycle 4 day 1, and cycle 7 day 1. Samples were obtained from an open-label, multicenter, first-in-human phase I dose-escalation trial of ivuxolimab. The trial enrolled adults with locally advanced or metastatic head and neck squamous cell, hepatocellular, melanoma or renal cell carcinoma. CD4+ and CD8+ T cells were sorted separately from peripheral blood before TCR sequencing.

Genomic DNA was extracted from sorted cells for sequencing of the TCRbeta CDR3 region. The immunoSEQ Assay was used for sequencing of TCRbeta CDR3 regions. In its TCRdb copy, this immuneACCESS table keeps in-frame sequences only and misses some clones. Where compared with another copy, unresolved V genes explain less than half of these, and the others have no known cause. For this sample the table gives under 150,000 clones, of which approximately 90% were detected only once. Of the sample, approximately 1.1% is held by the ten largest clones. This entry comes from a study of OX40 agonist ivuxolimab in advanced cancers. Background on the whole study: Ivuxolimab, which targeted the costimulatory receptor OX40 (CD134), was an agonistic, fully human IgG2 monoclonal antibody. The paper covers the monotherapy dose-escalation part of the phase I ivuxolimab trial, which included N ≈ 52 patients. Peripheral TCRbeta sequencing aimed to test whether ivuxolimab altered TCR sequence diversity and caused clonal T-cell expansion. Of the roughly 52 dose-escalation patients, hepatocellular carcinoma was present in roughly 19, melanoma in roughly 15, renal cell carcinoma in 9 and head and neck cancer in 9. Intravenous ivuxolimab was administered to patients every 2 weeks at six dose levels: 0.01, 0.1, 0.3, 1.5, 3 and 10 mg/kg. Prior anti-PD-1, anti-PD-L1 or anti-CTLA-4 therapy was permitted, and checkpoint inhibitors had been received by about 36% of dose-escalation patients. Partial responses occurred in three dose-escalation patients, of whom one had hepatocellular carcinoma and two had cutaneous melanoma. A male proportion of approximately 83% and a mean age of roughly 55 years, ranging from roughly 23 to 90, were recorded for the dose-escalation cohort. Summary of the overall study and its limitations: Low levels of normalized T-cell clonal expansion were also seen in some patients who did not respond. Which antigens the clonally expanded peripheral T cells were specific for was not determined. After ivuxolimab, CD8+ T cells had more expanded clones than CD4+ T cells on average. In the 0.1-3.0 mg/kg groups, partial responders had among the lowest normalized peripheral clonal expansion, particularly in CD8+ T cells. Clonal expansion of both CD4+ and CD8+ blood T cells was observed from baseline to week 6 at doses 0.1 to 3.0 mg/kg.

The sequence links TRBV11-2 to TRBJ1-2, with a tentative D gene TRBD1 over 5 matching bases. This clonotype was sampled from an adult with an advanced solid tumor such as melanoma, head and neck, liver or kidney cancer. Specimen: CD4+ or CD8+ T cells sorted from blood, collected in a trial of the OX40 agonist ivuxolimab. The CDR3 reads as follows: CASSLGGVSGHNYGYTF. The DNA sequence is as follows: TGTGCCAGCAGCTTAGGGGGGGTGAGCGGCCATAACTATGGCTACACCTTC.